This is a list of T cell receptor beta chains from one sample in a study of technical replicates of blood from several donors. Clones were read by immunoSEQ multiplex PCR, and TCRdb kept only the in-frame ones, dropping some. The sample consists of 53,000 or so clones, 86% of them appearing once. Sequencing was performed on PBMCs. The receptors derive from a human donor in good health. Some clones in this sample may be carry-over from other donors' samples. The CDR3 runs from the conserved cysteine through the conserved F or W. The order of the fields is D gene, J gene, clone size, V gene, CDR3 DNA, CDR3 protein. D genes are given only for firm matches. Only some rows state a clone size, as once, few, many or a class for expanded clones.

NA | TRBJ2-7 | NA | TRBV18 | TGTGCCAGCTCACCGTCAGGGCACACATCCTACGAGCAGTACTTC | CASSPSGHTSYEQYF
TRBD2 | TRBJ2-1 | NA | TRBV9 | TGTGCCAGCAGCCTCACTCTAGCGGGAGTCCGTGAGCAGTTCTTC | CASSLTLAGVREQFF
NA | TRBJ2-3 | NA | TRBV30 | TGTGCCTGGAGTGGCGGGGGCACAGATACGCAGTATTTT | CAWSGGGTDTQYF
TRBD1 | TRBJ1-5 | NA | TRBV7-2 | TGTGCCAGCAGCCCTTCGAGGACAGGGATCGGCAATCAGCCCCAGCATTTT | CASSPSRTGIGNQPQHF
TRBD1 | TRBJ2-2 | NA | TRBV7-8 | TGTGCCAGCAGCTCGACAGGGGGCAAGGGCGGGGAGCTGTTTTTT | CASSSTGGKGGELFF
TRBD2 | TRBJ2-7 | NA | TRBV6-1 | TGTGCCAGCAGTGACCCGGGACTAGCGGGCTACGAGCAGTACTTC | CASSDPGLAGYEQYF
NA | TRBJ2-3 | NA | TRBV7-8 | TGTGCCAGCGGGGCTAGCGTAACAGATACGCAGTATTTT | CASGASVTDTQYF
TRBD1 | TRBJ1-2 | NA | TRBV6-5 | TGTGCCAGCAGATACCCGGGACAGACTTATGGCTACACCTTC | CASRYPGQTYGYTF
NA | TRBJ1-4 | few | TRBV19 | TGTGCCAGTAGTATGGATGTACAGGTGGTCAAAAAACTGTTTTTT | CASSMDVQVVKKLFF
TRBD2 | TRBJ2-5 | NA | TRBV6-1 | TGTGCCAGCAGTGGAGGCGGGGGAAATCAAGAGACCCAGTACTTC | CASSGGGGNQETQYF
NA | TRBJ2-3 | NA | TRBV23-1 | TGCGCCAGCAGATTGCATGCGGCGGGAGATACGCAGTATTTT | CASRLHAAGDTQYF
NA | TRBJ2-7 | NA | TRBV2 | TGTGCCAGCAGTGGCCCTAGGCTATCCTACGAGCAGTACTTC | CASSGPRLSYEQYF
NA | TRBJ1-1 | NA | TRBV5-1 | TGCGCCAGCAGCTTGGCTCAGGCCCCCGACACTGAAGCTTTCTTT | CASSLAQAPDTEAFF
NA | TRBJ2-7 | NA | TRBV14 | TGTGCCAGCAGCCTCCTCCGGGACACCTACGAGCAGTACTTC | CASSLLRDTYEQYF
TRBD1 | TRBJ2-7 | NA | TRBV7-8 | TGTGCCAGCAGCTTCCTCGACAGGGCAGGCGAGCAGTACTTC | CASSFLDRAGEQYF
TRBD1 | TRBJ2-1 | NA | TRBV7-9 | TGTGCCAGCAGCGTGACAGGGGAGAATGAGCAGTTCTTC | CASSVTGENEQFF
TRBD2 | TRBJ2-2 | NA | TRBV7-9 | TGTGCCAGTACGGGGGGTGTGAACACCGGGGAGCTGTTTTTT | CASTGGVNTGELFF
NA | TRBJ2-7 | NA | TRBV4-3 | TGCGCCAGCAGCCCGGAGGAACCCGGGACTTTGTACTTC | CASSPEEPGTLYF
NA | TRBJ2-7 | NA | TRBV4-3 | TGCGCCAGCAGCCAAGATCTAACTAGATCCTACGAGCAGTACTTC | CASSQDLTRSYEQYF
NA | TRBJ2-6 | NA | TRBV5-1 | TGCGCCAGCAGCGCTGAGGTGGCTGGGGCCAACGTCCTGACTTTC | CASSAEVAGANVLTF
NA | TRBJ1-1 | NA | TRBV5-4 | TGTGCCAGCAGCTTGGATATTCGTGGCGCTTTCTTT | CASSLDIRGAFF
NA | TRBJ2-5 | NA | TRBV7-9 | TGTGCCAGCAGCTTAGAGGTGGAGCGGGAGACCCAGTACTTC | CASSLEVERETQYF
NA | TRBJ2-3 | few | TRBV6-4 | TGTGCCAGCAGTGACGGGGCGTCCTCCACAGATACGCAGTATTTT | CASSDGASSTDTQYF
NA | TRBJ1-1 | NA | TRBV7-8 | TGTGCCAGCAGCTTCCGCCCTAGCGGGGGCCACACTGAAGCTTTCTTT | CASSFRPSGGHTEAFF
NA | TRBJ2-5 | NA | TRBV18 | TGTGCCAGCTCAGCAGGGCAAGAGACCCAGTACTTC | CASSAGQETQYF
NA | TRBJ2-1 | once | TRBV29-1 | TGCAGCGTTATCAGGGCCGATGAGCAGTTCTTC | CSVIRADEQFF
NA | TRBJ2-5 | few | TRBV18 | TGTGCCAGCTCACCTGGTGGGGGCTCCCAAGAGACCCAGTACTTC | CASSPGGGSQETQYF
NA | TRBJ2-7 | NA | TRBV9 | TGTGCCAGCGCCCCCGGGACATCAACTTTCTACGAGCAGTACTTC | CASAPGTSTFYEQYF
TRBD1 | TRBJ1-6 | NA | TRBV9 | TGTGCCAGCAGCCCACAGGGGGCCTCCTATAATTCACCCCTCCACTTT | CASSPQGASYNSPLHF
TRBD2 | TRBJ2-1 | NA | TRBV6-5 | TGTGCCAGCAGTAGGACTAGCGGGGACAATGAGCAGTTCTTC | CASSRTSGDNEQFF
TRBD2 | TRBJ2-3 | NA | TRBV30 | TGTGCCTGGGAACGGACTAGCGGGTATAGCACAGATACGCAGTATTTT | CAWERTSGYSTDTQYF
TRBD1 | TRBJ2-2 | few | TRBV4-3 | TGCGCCAGCAGCCGAGGACAGGGGGCGAACACCGGGGAGCTGTTTTTT | CASSRGQGANTGELFF
TRBD1 | TRBJ1-5 | NA | TRBV6-5 | TGTGCCAGCACCAGGACAGGGGATGGCAATCAGCCCCAGCATTTT | CASTRTGDGNQPQHF
TRBD1 | TRBJ1-4 | NA | TRBV2 | TGTGCCAGCAGAGAGACAGGGTTGTTTGGCGAAAAACTGTTTTTT | CASRETGLFGEKLFF
NA | TRBJ1-1 | NA | TRBV6-1 | TGTGCCAGCAGTGAAAGGGGCATTGAAGCTTTCTTT | CASSERGIEAFF
NA | TRBJ2-3 | NA | TRBV2 | TGTGCCAGCAGTGAAAGGGGGGGCGGAACACACACAGATACGCAGTATTTT | CASSERGGGTHTDTQYF
NA | TRBJ1-1 | NA | TRBV10-3 | TGTGCCATCAGCAGACAGGAGACGAACACTGAAGCTTTCTTT | CAISRQETNTEAFF
NA | TRBJ1-1 | NA | TRBV25-1 | TGTGCCAGCAGTGCCATTCAGAACACTGAAGCTTTCTTT | CASSAIQNTEAFF
NA | TRBJ1-1 | NA | TRBV11-2 | TGTGCCAGCAGCTTAGGTCTGACCCAGGGGCTCAATACTGAAGCTTTCTTT | CASSLGLTQGLNTEAFF
NA | TRBJ1-4 | once | TRBV7-9 | TGTGCCAGCAGCTTATCGGAGGGAGCTAATGAAAAACTGTTTTTT | CASSLSEGANEKLFF
TRBD1 | TRBJ2-7 | NA | TRBV5-5 | TGTGCCAGCAGCTTGGACAGGGGAGTCTCCTACGAGCAGTACTTC | CASSLDRGVSYEQYF
NA | TRBJ1-6 | once | TRBV7-8 | TGTGCCAGCAGCCTAGAGGTCCGGGGAAATTCACCCCTCCACTTT | CASSLEVRGNSPLHF
TRBD2 | TRBJ2-5 | NA | TRBV30 | TGTGCCTCCCAAACTAGCCCGGGAGGGACCCAGTACTTC | CASQTSPGGTQYF
NA | TRBJ2-3 | NA | TRBV7-2 | TGTGCCAGCAGCTTGGGCGGGCCTTTGGCAGATACGCAGTATTTT | CASSLGGPLADTQYF
TRBD2 | TRBJ2-1 | NA | TRBV18 | TGTGCCAGCTCAGCCGGGACTAGCGGGGGGGCAGGCTGGTATGAGCAGTTCTTC | CASSAGTSGGAGWYEQFF
TRBD2 | TRBJ2-2 | NA | TRBV7-2 | TGTGCCAGCAGCTTAAATAGCCGACCCGTTGGGGGGGGAACCGGGGAGCTGTTTTTT | CASSLNSRPVGGGTGELFF
NA | TRBJ2-5 | NA | TRBV10-2 | TGCGCCAGCATGCCCAGGGCTAATCAAGAGACCCAGTACTTC | CASMPRANQETQYF
TRBD1 | TRBJ1-5 | NA | TRBV2 | TGTGCCAGCAGTCCCGACAGGGGCAATCAGCCCCAGCATTTT | CASSPDRGNQPQHF
NA | TRBJ2-7 | NA | TRBV5-4 | TGTGCCAGCAGCTTTCCGAGGGAATCCTCCTACGAGCAGTACTTC | CASSFPRESSYEQYF
NA | TRBJ2-3 | NA | TRBV5-6 | TGTGCCAGCAGCTTGGTGGAGGGCCCGGGCACAGATACGCAGTATTTT | CASSLVEGPGTDTQYF
TRBD1 | TRBJ1-2 | NA | TRBV11-2 | TGTGCCAGCAGCCCTATCGGGACAGTCGGTGATGGCTACACCTTC | CASSPIGTVGDGYTF
NA | TRBJ2-7 | NA | TRBV7-9 | TGTGCCAGCAGCTTAGGTGGTAGCGGCCAACACTACGAGCAGTACTTC | CASSLGGSGQHYEQYF
NA | TRBJ2-7 | once | TRBV30 | TGTGCCCTTATTAACGGGGGTAACTACGAGCAGTACTTC | CALINGGNYEQYF
TRBD2 | TRBJ2-2 | NA | TRBV10-1 | TGCGCCAGCGTCCGACTAGCAAAACCCGGGTACACCGGGGAGCTGTTTTTT | CASVRLAKPGYTGELFF
NA | TRBJ1-3 | NA | TRBV11-2 | TGTGCCAGCAGCCCAGTAGCGGCAGGGAAGTTTCGAAACACCATATATTTT | CASSPVAAGKFRNTIYF
TRBD2 | TRBJ2-1 | NA | TRBV7-2 | TGTGCCAGCAGCTCAAGACTAGCGGCATACAATGAGCAGTTCTTC | CASSSRLAAYNEQFF
NA | TRBJ2-4 | NA | TRBV4-3 | TGCGCCAGCAGCCAAGCCCTAACTAGTATCGTTCAGTACTTC | CASSQALTSIVQYF
NA | TRBJ2-7 | NA | TRBV7-6 | TGTGCCAGCAGCACTGAACGCGGGGACTCCTACGAGCAGTACTTC | CASSTERGDSYEQYF
NA | TRBJ1-1 | few | TRBV23-1 | TGCGCCAGCAGTCAATCGTCGGTCCCTGCCATGAACACTGAAGCTTTCTTT | CASSQSSVPAMNTEAFF